These 20 T cell receptor beta chains share one sample of origin, sequenced in a study of T cell responses to AZD1222 COVID-19 vaccine. Only in-frame clones appear in the TCRdb table, and some are missing; sequencing was by immunoSEQ multiplex PCR. Counted here are approximately 110,000 clones, about 87% occurring once; the ten biggest clones make up 3.5% to 4.5%. Sequenced here: peripheral blood, sampled on day 0 of AZD1222 vaccination. The origin of the receptors is an adult in good health.

The chain uses TRBV4-2 and TRBJ1-5, with a weak D call TRBD1 (5 bases). The CDR3 consists of 15 residues. CDR1 and CDR2 from the germline V gene are LGHNA and YNFKEQ. V gave up 5 bases and J gave up 0 bases, with 11 bases separating them. CDR3 sequence: CASSARDVSNQPQHF. In DNA form, the CDR3 reads TGTGCCAGCAGCGCCCGGGACGTTAGCAATCAGCCCCAGCATTTT.

J is TRBJ1-1 and V is TRBV21-1. TRBV21-1 is marked as a pseudogene. The CDR3 runs to 14 residues. The CDR3 coding sequence is TGTGCCAGCAGCGCCGGGACCACAGCTACGGGAGCTTTCTTT. This translates into CASSAGTTATGAFF.

The chain uses TRBV9 and TRBJ1-2; no clear D gene. V was cut by 0 bases and J by 2 bases, with 11 bases left in between. The CDR3 contains 15 residues. Germline V gene data show CDR1 as SGDLS and CDR2 as YYNGEE. CDR3 in amino acids: CASSVGAAGNYGYTF. The CDR3 nucleotides read TGTGCCAGCAGCGTAGGGGCAGCGGGGAACTATGGCTACACCTTC.

The chain uses TRBV10-1 and TRBJ2-1, with D possibly TRBD1 on 6 matching bases. There are 13 residues in the CDR3. V gave up 4 bases and J gave up 5 bases, with 9 bases separating them. Germline CDR1 WNHNN, CDR2 SYGVQD (reference sequence). The CDR3 DNA sequence: TGCGCCAGCAGTGGGGGACAAAACAATGAGCAGTTCTTC. Amino acids: CASSGGQNNEQFF.

This chain joins TRBV28 and TRBJ2-3; TRBD2 might be the D (5 bases). The CDR3 extends over 15 amino acids. With 5 bases removed from V and 2 bases from J, the gap between germline ends came to 14 bases. Germline V gene lookup returns CDR1 MDHEN and CDR2 SYDVKM. The CDR3 spells CASSAGIGNTDTQYF. The CDR3 nucleotides are TGTGCCAGCAGTGCAGGAATCGGGAACACAGATACGCAGTATTTT.

The gene calls are TRBV11-2 and TRBJ2-1, with 10 bases aligning to TRBD1. The ends lost 0 bases at V and 8 bases at J; junction bases unmatched: 7. Germline CDR1 SGHAT, CDR2 FQNNGV. The CDR3 loop spans 16 amino acids. The CDR3 coding sequence is TGTGCCAGCAGCTTAGACTTGGGACAGGGGTCGGATGAGCAGTTCTTC. Translated: CASSLDLGQGSDEQFF.

This clone was observed a single time. The gene calls are TRBV6-5 and TRBJ1-5, with D perhaps TRBD1 (6 bases). Germline V gives CDR1 MNHEY, CDR2 SVGAGI. This CDR3 has 15 residues. V lost 6 bases and J 4 bases, leaving 16 bases between the germline ends. The CDR3 region is CASSPGQSSNQPQHF. The CDR3 coding sequence is TGTGCCAGCAGCCCCGGACAGAGCTCGAATCAGCCCCAGCATTTT.

The chain couples TRBV7-9 to TRBJ2-3; D might be TRBD1 (6 bases). V lost 5 bases, J lost 4 bases, and 13 bases lay in between. The germline gives CDR1 SEHNR, CDR2 FQNEAQ (reference sequence). CDR3 length: 14 amino acids. The CDR3 nucleotides read TGTGCCAGCAGCCCACAGGGATACCCAGATACGCAGTATTTT. The encoded protein is CASSPQGYPDTQYF. Together with reference TRBV7-9 and TRBJ2-3, the CDR3 gives the full variable domain: DTGVSQNPRHKITKRGQNVTFRCDPISEHNRLYWYRQTLGQGPEFLTYFQNEAQLEKSRLLSDRFSAERPKGSFSTLEIQRTEQGDSAMYLCASSPQGYPDTQYFGPGTRLTVL.

V is TRBV10-2 and J is TRBJ2-2; 13 positions match TRBD2. The germline V gene has CDR1 WSHSY and CDR2 SAAADI. The CDR3 is 15 amino acids. J gave up 5 bases and V 8 bases, and 5 bases lay outside the gene matches. The CDR3: CASRTSGGGTGELFF. DNA of the CDR3: TGCGCCAGCCGGACTAGCGGGGGAGGGACCGGGGAGCTGTTTTTT.

The V and J genes are TRBV5-8 and TRBJ1-4; D is possibly TRBD1 (6 bases). Germline lookup yields CDR1 SGHTS and CDR2 YDEGEE. CDR3 length: 15 residues. Trimming took 4 bases from V and 0 from J, leaving 10 bases between them. The CDR3 DNA sequence: TGTGCCAGCAGCACTGGACAGACAACTAATGAAAAACTGTTTTTT. Amino acid sequence: CASSTGQTTNEKLFF.

This clone appeared a single time. This chain links TRBV13 with TRBJ1-2; 7 bases map to TRBD1. Germline V gives CDR1 PRHDT, CDR2 FYEKMQ (reference sequence). This CDR3 is built from 14 residues. V shed 3 bases, J shed 4 bases, and the junction held 5 bases outside the gene matches. CDR3 amino acids: CASSFQAGGYGYTF. The CDR3 DNA reads as TGTGCCAGCAGCTTTCAGGCAGGGGGCTATGGCTACACCTTC.

CDR3 in amino acids: CASSDRGMGADTQYF. In DNA, the CDR3 is TGTGCCAGCAGTGATCGAGGGATGGGGGCAGATACGCAGTATTTT. This chain connects TRBV27 to TRBJ2-3; D tentatively reads TRBD1 or TRBD2 (5 bases each). V gave up 5 bases and J gave up 4 bases, with 16 bases separating them. Germline loops: CDR1 MNHEY, CDR2 SMNVEV (reference sequence). The CDR3 runs 15 residues.

CDR3 nucleotides: TGTGCCAGCAGCGGGGATCTCGGCAATCAGCCCCAGCATTTT. This codes for CASSGDLGNQPQHF. The chain combines TRBV3-1 (or the pseudogene TRBV3-2) with TRBJ1-5; D gene ambiguous. The germline gives CDR1 LGHDT, CDR2 YNNKEL (reference sequence). The CDR3 contains 14 residues. V lost 5 bases and J lost 2, with 10 bases in between.

The chain uses TRBV6-1 and TRBJ1-5; perhaps TRBD1 as D (6 bases). Germline loops: CDR1 MNHNS, CDR2 SASEGT. The CDR3 covers 13 residues. V lost 2 bases to trimming and J lost 4 bases, with 6 bases between them. This CDR3 reads CASSEQGNQPQHF. As DNA, the CDR3 is TGTGCCAGCAGTGAACAGGGGAATCAGCCCCAGCATTTT.

This chain connects TRBV7-9 to TRBJ1-2; a weak D match, TRBD1 (6 bases). V was cut by 7 bases and J by 6 bases, with 18 bases left in between. CDR1 and CDR2 from the germline V gene are SEHNR and FQNEAQ (reference sequence). The CDR3 contains 14 residues. The chain's CDR3 is CASTRKGTYDGYTF. CDR3 DNA sequence: TGTGCCAGCACCCGAAAGGGGACATACGATGGCTACACCTTC. Full variable domain (rest looked up from reference TRBV7-9 and TRBJ1-2): DTGVSQNPRHKITKRGQNVTFRCDPISEHNRLYWYRQTLGQGPEFLTYFQNEAQLEKSRLLSDRFSAERPKGSFSTLEIQRTEQGDSAMYLCASTRKGTYDGYTFGSGTRLTVV.

The genes are TRBV7-2 and TRBJ1-2, with no clear D. The CDR3 consists of 12 residues. Per germline, CDR1 SGHTA and CDR2 FQGNSA. V was shortened by 1 base and J by 4 bases, with 4 bases between the two germline ends. The chain's CDR3 is CASSLDSYGYTF. The CDR3 bases are TGTGCCAGCAGCTTAGACAGCTATGGCTACACCTTC.

The CDR3 nucleotides read TGTGCCAGCAGCCTCAGGGGGTTTCGCGCTGGCTACACCTTC. The encoded protein is CASSLRGFRAGYTF. The V gene is TRBV28, the J gene TRBJ1-2; 7 nucleotides align to TRBD1. Germline values: CDR1 MDHEN, CDR2 SYDVKM. The ends lost 6 bases at V and 7 bases at J; junction bases unmatched: 11. CDR3 size: 14 residues.

The genes are TRBV10-3 and TRBJ1-1; maybe TRBD1 (6 bases). Trimming pared 3 bases from V and 1 base from J, leaving 21 bases between. Germline V CDR1 and CDR2: ENHRY, SYGVKD. CDR3 length equals 18 residues. The CDR3 region has the DNA TGTGCCATCAGTGATACGGGGGGCGCGGGGATAACGAACACTGAAGCTTTCTTT. Its translation is CAISDTGGAGITNTEAFF.

The CDR3 spells CASSYQAGWGTDTQYF. CDR3 DNA sequence: TGTGCCAGCAGTTATCAGGCAGGATGGGGCACAGATACGCAGTATTTT. The chain joins TRBV6-5 to TRBJ2-3, with D hard to call. Deletions cut 3 bases from V and 1 base from J, with 14 bases between. CDR3 length equals 16 residues. Germline lookup yields CDR1 MNHEY and CDR2 SVGAGI.

The J gene is TRBJ2-5, the V gene TRBV28; D might be TRBD1 (6 bases). Trimming took 4 bases from V and 2 from J, leaving 11 bases between them. The germline V gene has CDR1 MDHEN and CDR2 SYDVKM. The CDR3 runs 14 residues. The CDR3: CASSSVQGQETQYF. DNA for the CDR3: TGTGCCAGCAGTTCAGTACAGGGTCAAGAGACCCAGTACTTC.